This TCR beta chain comes out of a study of patients and donors after allogeneic stem cell transplantation. V lost 5 bases and J lost 0, with 13 bases in between. This CDR3 comprises 16 residues. The germline V gene encodes CDR1 MGHRA and CDR2 YSYEKL. From the RT-PCR reads, TCRdb called clonotypes with MiXCR, one entry per CDR3 protein. Among approximately 210,000 distinct CDR3 sequences listed, less than 45% were seen once. This chain joins TRBV4-1 and TRBJ2-2; D is tentatively TRBD1 or TRBD2 (5 bases each). Input material: blood, either unsorted or a sorted T cell fraction (not recorded which). The TCR originated in a human donor who was either an allogeneic HSCT recipient or a stem cell or donor lymphocyte infusion donor (not recorded which). It is not recorded whose cells these are; they may come from a transplant donor. The CDR3 sequence: CASSATRGTNTGELFF. The CDR3, as DNA: TGCGCCAGCAGCGCAACCCGGGGCACGAACACCGGGGAGCTGTTTTTT.